A selection of T cell receptor beta chains follows, all from one sample in a study of shared clonotypes between healthy human individuals. Sequencing was performed with immunoSEQ multiplex PCR; in TCRdb, only in-frame clones are kept and a portion is missing. The table lists roughly 2.5 million clones, approximately 94% of them singletons, with over 0.12% in the top ten. The sequenced sample was naive CD4+ T cells sorted from blood. The source of these receptors is a man aged 18 to 29 in good health. The CDR3 runs from the conserved cysteine through the conserved F or W.

v_call,cdr3_aa
TRBV5-6,CASSPSQDRGRQETQYF
TRBV7-2,CASSSSGTDSNYGYTF
TRBV2,CASSGGGTQYF
TRBV5-1,CASSLAPDTTYEQYF
TRBV29-1,CSARDTQWETQYF
TRBV18,CASSPQEARGTNEKLFF
TRBV4-1,CASSQVRAGGWDTEAFF
TRBV5-1,CASSLERNGNEQFF
TRBV5-6,CASSLEGTDVLYGYTF
TRBV5-6,CASSRLQGATQPQHF
TRBV2,CASGSAGEGQFF
TRBV5-8,CASSPVGRGDQPQHF
TRBV6-1,CASSGLRTTEAFF